This TCR beta chain derives from a study of T cell responses to AZD1222 COVID-19 vaccine. Method: immunoSEQ multiplex PCR; TCRdb's copy keeps in-frame clones and lacks some. The sample gives roughly 180,000 clones, approximately 94% of which show up once; 1.5% to 2% is in the top ten. Trimming cost V 7 bases and J 4 bases, with 13 bases left between them. This CDR3 has 14 amino acids. From germline, CDR1 is MNHEY and CDR2 SVGAGI. Findings and limits, study-wide: An increase in Spike-specific TCR breadth and depth was observed after two AZD1222 doses.

Points on this clone: The antigen remains undetermined.

The TCR originated in an adult who received the AZD1222 COVID-19 vaccine. The V and J genes are TRBV6-5 and TRBJ2-2; D is ambiguous. Sequencing was performed on peripheral blood, taken 28 days after the second AZD1222 dose. CDR3 bases: TGTGCCAGCACTGGCCGGTTAGTCACCGGGGAGCTGTTTTTT. Protein product: CASTGRLVTGELFF.